These 4 T cell receptor beta chains originate from one sample sequenced in a study of blood T cell dynamics during melanoma immunotherapy. This table comes from immunoSEQ multiplex PCR, and its TCRdb copy is limited to in-frame clones, with some not included. The sample has 20,000 to 25,000 clones, about 90% seen once. Sample time point: pre-treatment baseline. This material consisted of blood, taken from a patient treated with checkpoint blockade. These receptors originate from a human donor with melanoma.

The chain uses TRBV27 and TRBJ1-1, with D unresolved. Trimming cost V 2 bases and J 7 bases, with 14 bases left between them. CDR3 size: 14 residues. Germline V gives CDR1 MNHEY, CDR2 SMNVEV (reference sequence). CDR3 sequence reads: CASSLGFRAVEAFF. CDR3 in DNA: TGTGCCAGCAGTTTAGGGTTCCGGGCCGTTGAAGCTTTCTTT.

The chain recombines TRBV18 with TRBJ1-5; 8 nucleotides match TRBD1. The length of the CDR3 is 16 residues. V shed 3 bases, J shed 5 bases, and the junction held 9 bases outside the gene matches. CDR1 is KGHSH and CDR2 is LQKENI in the germline V gene. CDR3 protein: CASSPFQGAFDQPQHF. Written as DNA, the CDR3 is TGTGCCAGCTCACCTTTCCAGGGGGCTTTTGATCAGCCCCAGCATTTT.

The gene calls are TRBV19 and TRBJ2-4; tentative D call: TRBD1 (6 bases). In germline, CDR1 is LNHDA, CDR2 SQIVND (reference sequence). Deletions cut 3 bases from V and 3 bases from J, with 12 bases between. The CDR3 spans 15 residues. CDR3 in amino acids: CASSIWSTGKNIQYF. Written as DNA, the CDR3 is TGTGCCAGTAGTATTTGGTCGACAGGCAAAAACATTCAGTACTTC.

The chain's CDR3 is CASSLGILAGGRETQYF. The CDR3 nucleotides are TGTGCCAGCAGCTTAGGCATCCTAGCGGGAGGGCGGGAGACCCAGTACTTC. V and J are TRBV7-2 and TRBJ2-5; 12 bases are a match to TRBD2. Trimming took 1 base from V and 5 from J; bases not matched to a gene: 8. Germline lookup yields CDR1 SGHTA and CDR2 FQGNSA. This CDR3 region has 17 residues.